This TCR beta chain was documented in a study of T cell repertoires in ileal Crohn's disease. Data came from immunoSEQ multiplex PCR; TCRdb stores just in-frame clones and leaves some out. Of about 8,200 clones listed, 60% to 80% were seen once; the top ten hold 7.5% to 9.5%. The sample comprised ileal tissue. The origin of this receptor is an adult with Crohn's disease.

The CDR3 loop is CAWSAGLTGTEAFF. CDR3 sequence (DNA): TGTGCCTGGAGTGCGGGATTGACAGGGACTGAAGCTTTCTTT. The J gene is TRBJ1-1, the V gene TRBV30; the match to TRBD1 covers 7 bases. The CDR3 spans 14 residues. CDR1 GTSNPN and CDR2 SVGIG come from the germline V gene (reference sequence). Germline trimming cut 1 base from V and 5 bases from J; bases unmatched to any gene: 7.